This T cell receptor (beta chain) stems from a study of blood T cell repertoires in COVID-19. Study overall: COVID-19 samples, acute and convalescent, were from the United States, Italy and Spain.

The authors' processing: Amplification of reference gene primers was used by the study to estimate nucleated cell counts. Clones were read by immunoSEQ multiplex PCR, and TCRdb kept only the in-frame ones, dropping some. That table furnishes V, J and clone size, whereas the DNA furnished D and trimming. Here the sample spans 90,000 to 110,000 clones, 84% being singletons. Trimming stripped 4 bases from V and 5 bases from J, with 14 bases between. This CDR3 is 14 amino acids long. Germline assignment: CDR1 MNHEY and CDR2 SVGEGT. In this sample, this clone turned up a few times. The rearrangement joins TRBV6-2 or TRBV6-3 to TRBJ1-2; perhaps TRBD1 as D (5 bases). The sequenced sample was peripheral blood. This clonotype originated in a woman older than 75 with active or convalescent COVID-19. The CDR3 nucleotides read TGTGCCAGCAGTTCCGGGACTATGCTTTATGGCTACACCTTC. It is translated as CASSSGTMLYGYTF.